What follows describes a single T cell receptor (beta chain). This sample was taken from a study of control samples from healthy donors and cancer patients. Only in-frame clones appear in the TCRdb table, and some are missing; sequencing was by immunoSEQ multiplex PCR. The profile shows 60,000 or so clones, approximately 95% of them singletons. The germline CDR1 and CDR2 sequences are LGHDT and YNNKEL (reference sequence). The V end lost 4 bases, the J end lost 7 bases, and 7 bases lay between the germline ends. The length of the CDR3 is 11 residues. The clonotype comes from a woman in her late teens or twenties in good health. V is TRBV3-1 (or the pseudogene TRBV3-2) and J is TRBJ1-1; D uncertain. Sequenced material: blood. Here the CDR3 reads CASSLGSEAFF. Written as DNA, the CDR3 is TGTGCCAGCAGCCTAGGGAGTGAAGCTTTCTTT.